This T cell receptor (beta chain) stems from a study of blood T cell repertoires in COVID-19. Here immunoSEQ multiplex PCR was the method, and the copy in TCRdb shows in-frame clones only, minus some. This repertoire shows roughly 69,000 clones, approximately 87% found once; its top ten account for 3.5% to 4.5%. The germline V gene encodes CDR1 SGHTA and CDR2 FQGNSA. Deletions cut 8 bases from V and 4 bases from J, with 14 bases between. This CDR3 contains 13 residues. This chain connects TRBV7-2 to TRBJ2-5; TRBD1 might be the D (7 bases). The TCR was taken from a man aged 45-60 years with active COVID-19. Material for sequencing was peripheral blood. Here the CDR3 DNA reads TGTGCCAGCCGCAGGGGGGCCTCAGAGACCCAGTACTTC. This encodes CASRRGASETQYF.